This T cell receptor beta chain stems from a study of T-cell reconstitution after alpha-beta-depleted transplantation in children. Trimming pared 8 bases from V and 1 base from J, leaving 16 bases between. The CDR3 sequence is 15 residues long. CDR1 is MNHEY, CDR2 SVGAGI, per germline. Unique molecular identifiers were used in preparing the TCRbeta library. TCRdb processed the PCR reads anew with MiXCR; each CDR3 protein has one entry. This sample has a few hundred thousand distinct CDR3 sequences, with 11% found just once. Sequences were derived from PBMCs from the stem cell graft donor, sampled from the stem cell graft. The clonotype originates from a human donor who donated a stem cell graft to a child with acute myeloid leukemia. This chain joins TRBV6-5 and TRBJ2-3; D possibly uses TRBD1 or TRBD2 (6 bases each). CDR3 protein: CASWGATGRTDTQYF. CDR3 bases: TGTGCCAGCTGGGGGGCAACGGGGCGCACAGATACGCAGTATTTT.